The 32 T cell receptor beta chains below all came from one sample that was sequenced in a study of shared clonotypes between healthy human individuals. Profiled with immunoSEQ multiplex PCR; TCRdb holds only in-frame clones, not every one. The sample contains about 600,000 clones, nearly 97% of which appear only once. CD45RO-negative CD8 cells positively selected for CCR7 made up the naive population, which excluded terminally differentiated effector memory CD45RA+ cells. The specimen was naive CD8+ T cells sorted from blood. Source of these receptors: a woman aged 30 to 39 in good health.

As regards this clone: This specimen includes other DNA sequences encoding the same CDR3. The rearrangement uses TRBV28 and TRBJ2-3; perhaps TRBD2 as D (5 bases). Per the germline V gene, CDR1 is MDHEN and CDR2 is SYDVKM. There are 14 residues in the CDR3. V was cut by 2 bases and J by 0 bases, with 6 bases left in between. CDR3 coding DNA: TGTGCCAGCAGTTTAGCGGGCAGCACAGATACGCAGTATTTT. Translated: CASSLAGSTDTQYF.

The genes are TRBV4-1 and TRBJ2-3; 7 nucleotides align to TRBD2. Unmatched junction bases numbered 3, after V lost 2 bases and J lost 1 base. The CDR3 extends over 15 amino acids. Germline assignment: CDR1 MGHRA and CDR2 YSYEKL. The chain's CDR3 is CASSQLAGGTDTQYF. The CDR3 coding sequence is TGCGCCAGCAGCCAACTTGCGGGAGGCACAGATACGCAGTATTTT.

The chain recombines TRBV18 with TRBJ2-7; D gene unclear. Germline V gene sequence: CDR1 KGHSH, CDR2 LQKENI. Trimming pared 8 bases from V and 2 bases from J, leaving 16 bases between. The CDR3 is 14 amino acids. CDR3 in amino acids: CASRKDTPPYEQYF. CDR3 DNA sequence: TGTGCCAGCCGCAAAGACACTCCTCCCTACGAGCAGTACTTC.

This clone was seen a handful of times. The chain carries TRBV11-2 and TRBJ2-7; D ambiguous. CDR1 SGHAT and CDR2 FQNNGV come from the germline V gene. The CDR3 consists of 16 residues. Trimming removed 5 bases at V and 0 bases at J, with 17 bases between. The CDR3 sequence is CASSTHLRISSYEQYF. The CDR3 DNA sequence: TGTGCCAGCAGCACCCACCTTAGGATCTCCTCCTACGAGCAGTACTTC.

V usage is TRBV29-1 and J usage is TRBJ2-2; tentatively, D is TRBD2 (6 bases). This CDR3 is built from 14 residues. Trimming removed 4 bases from V and 4 bases from J, with 13 bases in between. CDR1 is SQVTM and CDR2 is ANQGSEA in the germline V gene. The CDR3 region is CSVVEGDSTGELFF. The CDR3, as DNA: TGCAGCGTTGTGGAGGGCGACAGCACCGGGGAGCTGTTTTTT.

V usage is TRBV6-4 and J usage is TRBJ2-7; the D gene is possibly TRBD2 (6 bases). CDR1 is MRHNA, CDR2 SNTAGT, per germline. Trimming pared 10 bases from V and 6 bases from J, leaving 19 bases between. The CDR3 is 13 amino acids. The CDR3 here is CAKTLPQGGEQYF. In DNA form, the CDR3 reads TGTGCCAAGACGTTACCTCAGGGAGGCGAGCAGTACTTC.

The V gene is TRBV7-3, the J gene TRBJ2-5, with TRBD1 as a possible D gene (6 bases). Between the trimmed V and J ends, which lost 5 bases and 5 bases, there was a span of 12 bases. Germline assignment: CDR1 SGHTA and CDR2 FQGTGA. There are 13 residues in the CDR3. CDR3 region: CASSAGVRETQYF. In DNA form, the CDR3 reads TGTGCCAGCAGCGCAGGGGTACGGGAGACCCAGTACTTC.

The chain recombines TRBV7-8 with TRBJ2-3; D not resolved. V dropped 8 bases and J dropped 1 base, with 10 bases sitting between them. CDR1 is SGHVS and CDR2 is FQNEAQ in the germline V gene. CDR3 length equals 13 residues. The CDR3 region has the DNA TGTGCCAGCTCTTTCTTGGGCACAGATACGCAGTATTTT. Translating gives CASSFLGTDTQYF.

The V and J genes are TRBV28 and TRBJ2-5, with 13 bases matching TRBD2. Germline lookup yields CDR1 MDHEN and CDR2 SYDVKM. The CDR3 extends over 16 amino acids. With V trimmed by 5 bases and J by 5 bases, 8 bases remained unmatched. The CDR3 bases are TGTGCCAGCAGTACGAGGACTAGCGGGAGTCCTGAGACCCAGTACTTC. It translates to CASSTRTSGSPETQYF.

This clone was seen a single time. The chain carries TRBV15 and TRBJ2-1; TRBD1 matches at 11 bases. CDR1 LNHNV and CDR2 YYDKDF come from the germline V gene (reference sequence). V was clipped by 5 bases and J by 8 bases; unmatched bases: 5. There are 14 residues in the CDR3. The CDR3 region has the DNA TGTGCCACCAGCGCCGGGACAGGGGGTTATGAGCAGTTCTTC. Protein sequence: CATSAGTGGYEQFF.

The chain links TRBV2 to TRBJ2-3; D unresolved. The CDR3 has 16 amino acids. Germline V gene lookup returns CDR1 SNHLY and CDR2 FYNNEI. The germline V and J ends were trimmed by 10 bases and 0 bases, with 20 bases remaining between them. CDR3 nucleotide sequence: TGTGCCACCCTAAAGTCCAGCGAAACTAGCACAGATACGCAGTATTTT. Its protein is CATLKSSETSTDTQYF.

This chain connects TRBV5-6 to TRBJ2-2; perhaps D is TRBD1 or TRBD2 (5 bases each). Trimming cost V 1 base and J 4 bases, with 14 bases left between them. CDR1 is SGHDT and CDR2 is YYEEEE in the germline V gene. CDR3 length equals 16 residues. The CDR3 reads CASSLLGRAGTGELFF. DNA for the CDR3: TGTGCCAGCAGCTTGTTGGGCAGGGCGGGCACCGGGGAGCTGTTTTTT.

This clone was found once. The rearrangement links TRBV2 to TRBJ2-1; 12 bases map to TRBD1. Germline CDR1 and CDR2: SNHLY and FYNNEI. J gave up 7 bases and V 5 bases, and 6 bases lay outside the gene matches. CDR3 size: 15 residues. The CDR3: CASSPGTGGRNEQFF. The CDR3 nucleotides are TGTGCCAGCAGTCCAGGGACAGGGGGCAGGAATGAGCAGTTCTTC.

The V and J genes are TRBV7-9 and TRBJ2-7, with 8 positions matching TRBD2. J gave up 3 bases and V 3 bases, and 7 bases lay outside the gene matches. The germline V gene has CDR1 SEHNR and CDR2 FQNEAQ (reference sequence). The CDR3 consists of 15 residues. As DNA, the CDR3 is TGTGCCAGCAGCTTTGGGGGGACTAGGGTCTACGAGCAGTACTTC. Its translation: CASSFGGTRVYEQYF.

J is TRBJ2-2 and V is TRBV10-2; D is ambiguous. CDR1 and CDR2 (germline): WSHSY, SAAADI. The CDR3 has 13 residues. The V gene lost 10 bases and the J gene lost 1 base, with 10 bases spanning the gap. CDR3 sequence (DNA): TGCGCCACCCAGGCCAGGAACACCGGGGAGCTGTTTTTT. Translating gives CATQARNTGELFF.

V gene TRBV28 combines with J gene TRBJ2-1; 11 bases line up with TRBD2. V gave up 9 bases and J gave up 7 bases; unmatched junction bases: 8. Germline V CDR1 and CDR2: MDHEN, SYDVKM. CDR3 size: 14 residues. The CDR3 coding sequence is TGTGCCAGTTTAGCGGGAGGGCCTGGAAATGAGCAGTTCTTC. Protein: CASLAGGPGNEQFF.

V gene TRBV5-4 combines with J gene TRBJ2-1; 7 bases line up with TRBD1. J was trimmed by 2 bases and V by 4 bases; bases with no gene match: 9. This CDR3 has 16 residues. Looked up from germline, CDR1 is SGHNT and CDR2 is YYREEE (reference sequence). The CDR3 bases are TGTGCCAGCAGCCATAAAGGGACAGAACCCTACAATGAGCAGTTCTTC. Translated: CASSHKGTEPYNEQFF.

This chain uses TRBV28 with TRBJ2-3; no clear D gene. The germline CDR1 and CDR2 sequences are MDHEN and SYDVKM. V lost 7 bases to trimming and J lost 2 bases, with 13 bases between them. CDR3 size: 14 residues. Here the CDR3 DNA reads TGTGCCAGCACTCCGGGTCTTAACACAGATACGCAGTATTTT. It encodes CASTPGLNTDTQYF. Drawing the rest from reference TRBV28 and TRBJ2-3, the complete variable domain is DVKVTQSSRYLVKRTGEKVFLECVQDMDHENMFWYRQDPGLGLRLIYFSYDVKMKEKGDIPEGYSVSREKKERFSLILESASTNQTSMYLCASTPGLNTDTQYFGPGTRLTVL.

This chain connects TRBV27 to TRBJ1-2; 12 nucleotides agree with TRBD1. Germline V gene data show CDR1 as MNHEY and CDR2 as SMNVEV (reference sequence). V shed 2 bases and J 2 bases; nucleotides not matched to a gene: 3. The CDR3 has 16 residues. Here the CDR3 reads CASSLVGTGGNYGYTF. CDR3 sequence (DNA): TGTGCCAGCAGTTTAGTGGGGACAGGGGGCAACTATGGCTACACCTTC.

This rearrangement joins TRBV14 to TRBJ2-3; 9 nucleotides line up with TRBD2. Looked up from germline, CDR1 is SGHDN and CDR2 is FVKESK. Losses at the gene ends were 4 bases for V and 2 bases for J; bases not matched to a gene: 13. This CDR3 is built from 18 residues. In DNA form, the CDR3 reads TGTGCCAGCAGCCGGGGCGTGCGGGAGGGCCGAATCACAGATACGCAGTATTTT. This gives the protein CASSRGVREGRITDTQYF.

The rearrangement links TRBV6-6 to TRBJ2-2, with 8 positions matching TRBD2. The CDR3 extends over 15 amino acids. Germline-derived CDR1 and CDR2 are MNHNY and SVGAGI (reference sequence). With 2 bases clipped from V and 7 bases from J, the junction kept 6 bases outside the gene matches. Here the CDR3 reads CASSYPGGPDGELFF. The CDR3 region has the DNA TGTGCCAGCAGTTACCCGGGAGGGCCAGACGGGGAGCTGTTTTTT.

The chain combines TRBV5-1 with TRBJ2-2; 9 bases match TRBD2. The CDR3 spans 16 residues. After removal of 2 bases from V and 4 bases from J, the junction contained 6 bases not matched to a gene. Germline V gives CDR1 SGHRS, CDR2 YFSETQ. CDR3 in amino acids: CASSFEISGSTGELFF. CDR3 coding DNA: TGCGCCAGCAGCTTCGAGATTAGCGGGAGCACCGGGGAGCTGTTTTTT. The full variable domain, its missing parts supplied by reference TRBV5-1 and TRBJ2-2, is KAGVTQTPRYLIKTRGQQVTLSCSPISGHRSVSWYQQTPGQGLQFLFEYFSETQRNKGNFPGRFSGRQFSNSRSEMNVSTLELGDSALYLCASSFEISGSTGELFFGEGSRLTVL.

The gene calls are TRBV28 and TRBJ2-1, with 7 bases aligning to TRBD2. The CDR3 consists of 13 residues. Unmatched junction bases numbered 5, after V lost 3 bases and J lost 9 bases. Germline lookup yields CDR1 MDHEN and CDR2 SYDVKM. CDR3 nucleotides: TGTGCCAGCAGTTTGGGAGGGATTGGTGAGCAGTTCTTC. Residues: CASSLGGIGEQFF.

The J gene is TRBJ1-2, the V gene TRBV27, with no clear D. Germline V CDR1 and CDR2: MNHEY, SMNVEV (reference sequence). The CDR3 contains 19 residues. V lost 4 bases and J lost 2, with 26 bases in between. The CDR3 region is CASSSDVPRVAEGNYGYTF. The CDR3, as DNA: TGTGCCAGCAGTTCCGACGTGCCCCGTGTCGCGGAGGGAAACTATGGCTACACCTTC.

The chain combines TRBV28 with TRBJ2-1; 7 nucleotides agree with TRBD2. The V gene end was trimmed by 3 bases and the J gene end by 1 base; junction bases not matched to a gene: 6. Germline V CDR1 and CDR2: MDHEN, SYDVKM. The CDR3 sequence is 16 residues long. The CDR3 nucleotides are TGTGCCAGCAGTTTCCCCAGCGGGAAATCCTACAATGAGCAGTTCTTC. Translating it yields CASSFPSGKSYNEQFF.

CDR3 nucleotide sequence: TGTGCCAGCAATCTCATCGCGGGAGGGCCGAGGGATGAGCAGTTCTTC. Residues: CASNLIAGGPRDEQFF. This chain joins TRBV28 and TRBJ2-1; 9 bases align to TRBD2. The CDR3 loop spans 16 amino acids. J was trimmed by 8 bases and V by 7 bases; bases with no gene match: 15. The germline V gene has CDR1 MDHEN and CDR2 SYDVKM. Filled out from reference TRBV28 and TRBJ2-1, the complete variable domain reads DVKVTQSSRYLVKRTGEKVFLECVQDMDHENMFWYRQDPGLGLRLIYFSYDVKMKEKGDIPEGYSVSREKKERFSLILESASTNQTSMYLCASNLIAGGPRDEQFFGPGTRLTVL.

This rearrangement joins TRBV28 to TRBJ2-7; the D gene is possibly TRBD1 (5 bases). With 5 bases removed from V and 0 bases from J, the gap between germline ends came to 20 bases. The germline V gene encodes CDR1 MDHEN and CDR2 SYDVKM. This CDR3 spans 17 amino acids. CDR3 protein: CASSPLKDSSDSYEQYF. The DNA of the CDR3 is TGTGCCAGCAGTCCCCTGAAAGACAGTTCGGACTCCTACGAGCAGTACTTC. The variable domain in full, with the rest retrieved from reference TRBV28 and TRBJ2-7, is DVKVTQSSRYLVKRTGEKVFLECVQDMDHENMFWYRQDPGLGLRLIYFSYDVKMKEKGDIPEGYSVSREKKERFSLILESASTNQTSMYLCASSPLKDSSDSYEQYFGPGTRLTVT.

The chain is built from TRBV7-9 and TRBJ2-7, with 7 bases lining up with TRBD1. The germline gives CDR1 SEHNR, CDR2 FQNEAQ (reference sequence). The J segment lost 3 bases and the V segment lost 1 base, leaving 0 bases of the junction unmatched. The CDR3 has 13 amino acids. The CDR3 reads CASSLDRGYEQYF. In nucleotides, the CDR3 is TGTGCCAGCAGCTTAGACAGGGGCTACGAGCAGTACTTC.

This chain links TRBV25-1 with TRBJ2-5; D might be TRBD1 (6 bases). The DNA end lines up better with TRBJ2-7; the J call may be wrong. Germline CDR1 and CDR2: MGHDK and SYGVNS. The CDR3 covers 16 residues. The CDR3 loop is CASSIRTAQYMYEQYF. The CDR3 DNA follows: TGTGCCAGCAGTATTCGGACAGCCCAGTACATGTACGAGCAGTACTTC.

The chain couples TRBV6-5 to TRBJ1-4; D uncertain. Germline V gene data show CDR1 as MNHEY and CDR2 as SVGAGI. Trimming took off 4 bases at V and 12 bases at J, with 12 bases between the two ends. This CDR3 region has 12 residues. The CDR3 loop is CASSSTRTELFF. The CDR3 coding sequence is TGTGCCAGCAGTTCCACGAGGACGGAACTGTTTTTT.

V is TRBV2 and J is TRBJ2-2; D tentatively reads TRBD1 or TRBD2 (5 bases each). From germline, CDR1 is SNHLY and CDR2 FYNNEI. The length of the CDR3 is 17 residues. With 2 bases removed from V and 7 bases from J, the gap between germline ends came to 20 bases. The CDR3 coding sequence is TGTGCCAGCAGTGAAAGCCGGGGCGTGATAAGGGTCGGGGAGCTGTTTTTT. This codes for CASSESRGVIRVGELFF.

The J gene is TRBJ2-2, the V gene TRBV29-1, with TRBD2 as a possible D gene (5 bases). Per germline, CDR1 SQVTM and CDR2 ANQGSEA. This CDR3 contains 13 residues. Trimming cost V 7 bases and J 3 bases, with 12 bases left between them. The CDR3 spells CSAEGPYTGELFF. DNA of the CDR3: TGCAGCGCCGAGGGCCCATACACCGGGGAGCTGTTTTTT.